This record looks at one T cell receptor (beta chain) sequence and its context. Its specificity is unknown. The data are from a study of OX40 agonist ivuxolimab in advanced cancers. Study context: Partial responses were recorded for three patients, including one with hepatocellular carcinoma and two with cutaneous melanoma.

CDR1 and CDR2 (germline): MNHEY, SVGAGI. V was pared by 5 bases and J by 1 base, with 14 bases between. The CDR3 sequence is 15 residues long. Clones were sequenced by immunoSEQ multiplex PCR, and TCRdb holds only the in-frame ones, with some missing. This table has about 66,000 clones, roughly nine tenths appearing once. Study findings and constraints: Mean expanded clone counts were higher in CD8+ than CD4+ T cells.

The sample was CD4+ or CD8+ T cells sorted from blood, taken in a trial of the OX40 agonist ivuxolimab. The receptor was derived from an adult with an advanced solid tumor such as melanoma, head and neck, liver or kidney cancer. This rearrangement joins TRBV6-5 to TRBJ1-2, with D perhaps TRBD1 (5 bases). This CDR3 is CASSDFSGGNYGYTF. The CDR3 coding sequence is TGTGCCAGCAGTGACTTTAGCGGGGGTAACTATGGCTACACCTTC.